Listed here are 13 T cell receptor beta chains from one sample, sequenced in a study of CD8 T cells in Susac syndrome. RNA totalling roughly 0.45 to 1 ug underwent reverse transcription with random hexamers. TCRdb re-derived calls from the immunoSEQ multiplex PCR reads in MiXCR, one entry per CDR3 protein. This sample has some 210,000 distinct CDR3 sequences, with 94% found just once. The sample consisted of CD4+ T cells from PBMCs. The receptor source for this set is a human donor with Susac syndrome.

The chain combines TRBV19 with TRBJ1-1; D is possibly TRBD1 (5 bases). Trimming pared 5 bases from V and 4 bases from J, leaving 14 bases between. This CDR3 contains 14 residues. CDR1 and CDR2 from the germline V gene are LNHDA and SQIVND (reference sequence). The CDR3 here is CASSPGRGVTEAFF. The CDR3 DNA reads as TGTGCCAGTAGTCCAGGGCGGGGTGTCACTGAAGCTTTCTTT.

CDR3 protein: CASSPTSFADTQYF. The CDR3, as DNA: TGTGCCAGCAGCCCGACTAGTTTCGCAGATACGCAGTATTTT. The V gene is TRBV12-3 or TRBV12-4, the J gene TRBJ2-3; TRBD2 is a possible D gene (6 bases). The CDR3 length is 14 residues. V was pared by 6 bases and J by 4 bases, with 14 bases between.

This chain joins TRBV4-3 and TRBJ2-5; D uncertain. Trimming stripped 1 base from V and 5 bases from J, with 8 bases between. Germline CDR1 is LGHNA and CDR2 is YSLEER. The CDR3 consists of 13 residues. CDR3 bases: TGCGCCAGCAGCCAAGCTGGCCGTGAGACCCAGTACTTC. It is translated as CASSQAGRETQYF.

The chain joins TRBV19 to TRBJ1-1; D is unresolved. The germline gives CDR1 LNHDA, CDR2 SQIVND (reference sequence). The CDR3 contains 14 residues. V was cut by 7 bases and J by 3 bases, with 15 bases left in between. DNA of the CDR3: TGTGCCAGTATAGTCCGGGAGGACGACACTGAAGCTTTCTTT. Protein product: CASIVREDDTEAFF.

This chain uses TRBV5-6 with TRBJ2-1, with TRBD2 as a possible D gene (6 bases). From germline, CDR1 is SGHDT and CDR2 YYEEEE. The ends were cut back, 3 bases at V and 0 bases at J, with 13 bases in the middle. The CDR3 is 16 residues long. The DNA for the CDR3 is TGTGCCAGCAGCTGGAGACTAGACAGCTCCTACAATGAGCAGTTCTTC. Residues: CASSWRLDSSYNEQFF. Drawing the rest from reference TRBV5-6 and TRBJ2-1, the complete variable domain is DAGVTQSPTHLIKTRGQQVTLRCSPKSGHDTVSWYQQALGQGPQFIFQYYEEEERQRGNFPDRFSGHQFPNYSSELNVNALLLGDSALYLCASSWRLDSSYNEQFFGPGTRLTVL.

In DNA, the CDR3 is TGCGCCAGCAGCTCCAACCCCGGGGCCAACGTCCTGACTTTC. As protein: CASSSNPGANVLTF. V gene TRBV5-1 combines with J gene TRBJ2-6; D not certain. V was shortened by 3 bases and J by 4 bases, with 8 bases between the two germline ends. The CDR3 contains 14 residues. Germline V CDR1 and CDR2: SGHRS, YFSETQ.

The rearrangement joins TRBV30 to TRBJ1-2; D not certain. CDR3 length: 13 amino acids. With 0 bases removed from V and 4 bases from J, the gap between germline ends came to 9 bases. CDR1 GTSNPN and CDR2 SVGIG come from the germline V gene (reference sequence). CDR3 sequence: CAWSVSTAYGYTF. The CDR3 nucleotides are TGTGCCTGGAGTGTGTCAACAGCCTATGGCTACACCTTC.

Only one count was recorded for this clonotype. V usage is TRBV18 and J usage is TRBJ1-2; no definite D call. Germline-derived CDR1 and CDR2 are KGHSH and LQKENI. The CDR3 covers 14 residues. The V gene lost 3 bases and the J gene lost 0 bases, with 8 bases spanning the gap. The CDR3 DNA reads TGTGCCAGCTCACCCCCGACTACTAACTATGGCTACACCTTC. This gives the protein CASSPPTTNYGYTF.

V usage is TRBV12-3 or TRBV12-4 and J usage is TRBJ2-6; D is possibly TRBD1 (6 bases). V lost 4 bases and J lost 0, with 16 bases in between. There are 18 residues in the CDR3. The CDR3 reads CASSSNRALNSGANVLTF. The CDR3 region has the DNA TGTGCCAGCAGTTCTAACAGGGCCCTTAACTCTGGGGCCAACGTCCTGACTTTC.

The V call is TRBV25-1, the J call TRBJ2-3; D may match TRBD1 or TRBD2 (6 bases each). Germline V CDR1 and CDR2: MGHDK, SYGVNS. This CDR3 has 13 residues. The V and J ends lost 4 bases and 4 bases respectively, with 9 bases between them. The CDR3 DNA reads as TGTGCCAGCAGTGCCGGGGGCCCAGATACGCAGTATTTT. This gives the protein CASSAGGPDTQYF.

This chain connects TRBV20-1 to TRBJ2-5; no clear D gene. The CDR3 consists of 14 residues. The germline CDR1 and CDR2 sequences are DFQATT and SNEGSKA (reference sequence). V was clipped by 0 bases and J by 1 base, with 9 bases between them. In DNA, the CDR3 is TGCAGTGCTAGAGATGCCGGCGCCCAAGAGACCCAGTACTTC. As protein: CSARDAGAQETQYF.

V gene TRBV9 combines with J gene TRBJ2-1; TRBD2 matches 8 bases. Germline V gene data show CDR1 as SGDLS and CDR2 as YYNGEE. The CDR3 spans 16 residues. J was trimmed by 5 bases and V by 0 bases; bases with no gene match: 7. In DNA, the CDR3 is TGTGCCAGCAGCGTAGCTGGGGCGGGGGGAAACAATGAGCAGTTCTTC. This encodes CASSVAGAGGNNEQFF.

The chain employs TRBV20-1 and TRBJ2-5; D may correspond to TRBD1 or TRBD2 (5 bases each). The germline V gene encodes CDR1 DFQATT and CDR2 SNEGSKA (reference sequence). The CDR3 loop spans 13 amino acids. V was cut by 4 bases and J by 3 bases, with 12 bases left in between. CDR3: CSATPGPKETQYF. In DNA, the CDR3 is TGCAGTGCTACCCCGGGACCTAAAGAGACCCAGTACTTC.